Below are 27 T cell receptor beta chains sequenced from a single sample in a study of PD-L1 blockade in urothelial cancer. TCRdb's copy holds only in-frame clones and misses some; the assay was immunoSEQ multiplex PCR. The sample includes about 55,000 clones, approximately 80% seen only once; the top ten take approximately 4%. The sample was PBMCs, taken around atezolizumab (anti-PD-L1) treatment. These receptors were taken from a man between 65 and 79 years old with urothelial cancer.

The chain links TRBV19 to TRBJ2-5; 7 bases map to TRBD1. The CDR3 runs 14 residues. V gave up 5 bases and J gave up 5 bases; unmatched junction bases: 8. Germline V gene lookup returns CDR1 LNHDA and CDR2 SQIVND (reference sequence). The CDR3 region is CASSARQGRETQYF. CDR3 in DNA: TGTGCCAGTAGTGCCCGACAGGGCAGGGAGACCCAGTACTTC.

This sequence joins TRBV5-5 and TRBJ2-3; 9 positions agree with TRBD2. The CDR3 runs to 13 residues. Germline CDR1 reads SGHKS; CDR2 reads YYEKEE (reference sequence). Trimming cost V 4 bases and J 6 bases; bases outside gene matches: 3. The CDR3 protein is CASSISGGDTQYF. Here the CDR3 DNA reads TGTGCCAGCAGCATTAGCGGGGGTGATACGCAGTATTTT.

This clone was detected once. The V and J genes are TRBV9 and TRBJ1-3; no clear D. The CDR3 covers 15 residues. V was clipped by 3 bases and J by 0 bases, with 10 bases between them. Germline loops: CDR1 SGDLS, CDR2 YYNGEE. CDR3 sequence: CASSARGSSGNTIYF. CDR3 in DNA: TGTGCCAGCAGCGCCCGAGGGAGCTCTGGAAACACCATATATTTT.

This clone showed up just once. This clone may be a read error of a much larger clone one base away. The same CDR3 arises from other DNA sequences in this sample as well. The CDR3 bases are TGTGCTAGTGGTTTGGTACTAGCAGGTATTTACAATGAGCAGTTCTTC. Protein: CASGLVLAGIYNEQFF. V usage is TRBV12-5 and J usage is TRBJ2-1, with a weak D call TRBD2 (6 bases). The CDR3 has 16 residues. V lost 0 bases, J lost 4 bases, and 13 bases lay in between. Germline V gene data show CDR1 as LGHNT and CDR2 as FRNRAP. Combining the CDR3 with reference TRBV12-5 and TRBJ2-1 gives the whole variable domain DARVTQTPRHKVTEMGQEVTMRCQPILGHNTVFWYRQTMMQGLELLAYFRNRAPLDDSGMPKDRFSAEMPDATLATLKIQPSEPRDSAVYFCASGLVLAGIYNEQFFGPGTRLTVL.

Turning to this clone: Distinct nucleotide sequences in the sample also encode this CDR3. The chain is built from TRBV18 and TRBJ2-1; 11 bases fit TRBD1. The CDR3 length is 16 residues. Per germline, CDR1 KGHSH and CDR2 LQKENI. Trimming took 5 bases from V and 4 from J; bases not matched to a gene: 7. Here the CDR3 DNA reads TGTGCCAGCTCAGCAGCCGGGACAGGGGGTTACAATGAGCAGTTCTTC. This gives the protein CASSAAGTGGYNEQFF.

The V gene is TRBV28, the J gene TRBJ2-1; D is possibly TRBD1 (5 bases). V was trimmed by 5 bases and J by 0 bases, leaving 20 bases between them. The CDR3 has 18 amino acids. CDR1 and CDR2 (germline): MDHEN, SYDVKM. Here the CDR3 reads CASSPWGRSASSYNEQFF. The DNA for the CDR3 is TGTGCCAGCAGTCCCTGGGGCAGATCTGCGAGCTCCTACAATGAGCAGTTCTTC.

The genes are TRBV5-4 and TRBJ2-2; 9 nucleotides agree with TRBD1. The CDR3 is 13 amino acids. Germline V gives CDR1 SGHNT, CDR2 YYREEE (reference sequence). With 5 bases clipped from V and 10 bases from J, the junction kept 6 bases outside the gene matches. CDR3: CASRSTGGVELFF. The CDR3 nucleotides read TGTGCCAGCAGATCGACAGGGGGTGTGGAGCTGTTTTTT.

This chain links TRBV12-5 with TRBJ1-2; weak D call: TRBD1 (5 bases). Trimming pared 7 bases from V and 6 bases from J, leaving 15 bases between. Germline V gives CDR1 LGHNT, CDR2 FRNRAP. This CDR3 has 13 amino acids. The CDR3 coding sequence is TGTGCTAGTGCCCCCGACAGCAAACATGGCTACACCTTC. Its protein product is CASAPDSKHGYTF.

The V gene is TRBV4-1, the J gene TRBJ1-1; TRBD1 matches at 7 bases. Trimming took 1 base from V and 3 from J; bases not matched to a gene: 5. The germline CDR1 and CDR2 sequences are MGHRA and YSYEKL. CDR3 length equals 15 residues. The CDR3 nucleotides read TGCGCCAGCAGCCAAGTAGGGACAGCTCACACTGAAGCTTTCTTT. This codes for CASSQVGTAHTEAFF.

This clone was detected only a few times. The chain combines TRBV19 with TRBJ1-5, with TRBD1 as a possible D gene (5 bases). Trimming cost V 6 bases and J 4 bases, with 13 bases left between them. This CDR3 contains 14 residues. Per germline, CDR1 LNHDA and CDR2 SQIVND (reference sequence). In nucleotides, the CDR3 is TGTGCCAGTAGGCAGGGTTTAGGAAATCAGCCCCAGCATTTT. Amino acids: CASRQGLGNQPQHF.

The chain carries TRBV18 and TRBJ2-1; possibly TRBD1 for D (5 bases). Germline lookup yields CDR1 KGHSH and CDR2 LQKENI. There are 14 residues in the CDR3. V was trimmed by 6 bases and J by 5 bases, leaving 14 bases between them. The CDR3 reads CASSPTGADNEQFF. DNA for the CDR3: TGTGCCAGCTCCCCCACTGGGGCGGACAATGAGCAGTTCTTC.

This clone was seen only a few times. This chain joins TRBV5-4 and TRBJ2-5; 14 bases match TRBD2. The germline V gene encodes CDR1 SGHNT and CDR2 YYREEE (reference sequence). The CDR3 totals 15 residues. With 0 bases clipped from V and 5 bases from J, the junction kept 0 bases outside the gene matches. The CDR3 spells CASSLGLAGGETQYF. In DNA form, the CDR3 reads TGTGCCAGCAGCTTGGGACTAGCGGGGGGGGAGACCCAGTACTTC.

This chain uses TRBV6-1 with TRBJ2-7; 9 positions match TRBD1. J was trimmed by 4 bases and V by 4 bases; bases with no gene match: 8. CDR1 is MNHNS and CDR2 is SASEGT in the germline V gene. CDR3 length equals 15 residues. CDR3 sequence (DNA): TGTGCCAGCAGTGGCCCGGGACAGGGACTATACGAGCAGTACTTC. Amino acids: CASSGPGQGLYEQYF.

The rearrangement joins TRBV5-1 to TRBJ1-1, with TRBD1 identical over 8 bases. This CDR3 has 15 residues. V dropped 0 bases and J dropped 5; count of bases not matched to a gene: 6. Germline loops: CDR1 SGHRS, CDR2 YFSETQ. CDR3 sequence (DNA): TGCGCCAGCAGCTTGGGGCAGGGGGCGAGGACTGAAGCTTTCTTT. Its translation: CASSLGQGARTEAFF.

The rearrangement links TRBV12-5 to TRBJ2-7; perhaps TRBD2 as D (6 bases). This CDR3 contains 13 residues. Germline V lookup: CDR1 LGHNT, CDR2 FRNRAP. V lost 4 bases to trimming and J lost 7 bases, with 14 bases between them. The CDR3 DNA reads TGTGCTAGTGGTTGGGGGACGGCGGGGGAGCAGTACTTC. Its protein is CASGWGTAGEQYF.

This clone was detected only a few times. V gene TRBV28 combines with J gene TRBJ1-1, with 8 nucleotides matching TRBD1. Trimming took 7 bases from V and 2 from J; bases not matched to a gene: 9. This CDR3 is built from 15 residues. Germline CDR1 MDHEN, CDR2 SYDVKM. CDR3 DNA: TGTGCCAGCACCTATCGGACAGGGCTAAACACTGAAGCTTTCTTT. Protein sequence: CASTYRTGLNTEAFF.

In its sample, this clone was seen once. CDR3 amino acids: CASSLSPTGSQPQHF. The CDR3 DNA sequence: TGTGCCAGCAGCTTGTCCCCAACAGGGAGTCAGCCCCAGCATTTT. The chain links TRBV7-2 to TRBJ1-5, with a tentative D call TRBD1 (6 bases). Germline CDR1 SGHTA, CDR2 FQGNSA. V lost 3 bases and J lost 6, with 15 bases in between. The CDR3 covers 15 residues.

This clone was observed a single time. CDR3 coding DNA: TGTGCCAGCAGCTTAGCCCGGGGGATTTCGGGAAACACCATATATTTT. Its translation: CASSLARGISGNTIYF. The chain combines TRBV7-2 with TRBJ1-3; D might be TRBD1 (5 bases). The ends were cut back, 0 bases at V and 4 bases at J, with 13 bases in the middle. Germline V gene data show CDR1 as SGHTA and CDR2 as FQGNSA. This CDR3 is built from 16 residues.

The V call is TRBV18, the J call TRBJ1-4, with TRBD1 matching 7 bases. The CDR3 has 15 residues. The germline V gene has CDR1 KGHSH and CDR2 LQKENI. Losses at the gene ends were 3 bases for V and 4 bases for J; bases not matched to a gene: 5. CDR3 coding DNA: TGTGCCAGCTCACCGAGGGACAGCTTTAATGAAAAACTGTTTTTT. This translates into CASSPRDSFNEKLFF. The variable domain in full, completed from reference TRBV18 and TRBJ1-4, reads NAGVMQNPRHLVRRRGQEARLRCSPMKGHSHVYWYRQLPEEGLKFMVYLQKENIIDESGMPKERFSAEFPKEGPSILRIQQVVRGDSAAYFCASSPRDSFNEKLFFGSGTQLSVL.

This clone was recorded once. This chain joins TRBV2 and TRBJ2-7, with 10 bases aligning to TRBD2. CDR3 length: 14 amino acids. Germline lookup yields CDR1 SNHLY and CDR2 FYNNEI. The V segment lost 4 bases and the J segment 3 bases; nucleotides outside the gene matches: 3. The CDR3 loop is CASSGTSGVYEQYF. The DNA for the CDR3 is TGTGCCAGCAGTGGTACTAGCGGGGTCTACGAGCAGTACTTC.

The CDR3 loop reads CSVEAGGRSGYTF. For the CDR3, the DNA is TGCAGCGTTGAAGCGGGGGGCCGGAGTGGCTACACCTTC. The chain has TRBV29-1 and TRBJ1-2, with D possibly TRBD1 on 6 matching bases. With 1 base removed from V and 7 bases from J, the gap between germline ends came to 13 bases. From germline, CDR1 is SQVTM and CDR2 ANQGSEA. The CDR3 consists of 13 residues.

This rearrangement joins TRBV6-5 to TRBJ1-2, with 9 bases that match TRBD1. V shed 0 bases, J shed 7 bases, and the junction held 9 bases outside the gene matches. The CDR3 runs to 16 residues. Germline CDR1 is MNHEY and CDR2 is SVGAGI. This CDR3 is CASSYSSRQGEGGYTF. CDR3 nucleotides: TGTGCCAGCAGTTACTCGTCCCGACAGGGGGAAGGTGGCTACACCTTC.

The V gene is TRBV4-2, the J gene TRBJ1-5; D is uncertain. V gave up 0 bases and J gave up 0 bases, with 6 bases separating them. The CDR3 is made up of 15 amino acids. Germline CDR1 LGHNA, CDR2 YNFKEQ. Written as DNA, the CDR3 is TGTGCCAGCAGCCAAGATCGGTCTAGCAATCAGCCCCAGCATTTT. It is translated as CASSQDRSSNQPQHF.

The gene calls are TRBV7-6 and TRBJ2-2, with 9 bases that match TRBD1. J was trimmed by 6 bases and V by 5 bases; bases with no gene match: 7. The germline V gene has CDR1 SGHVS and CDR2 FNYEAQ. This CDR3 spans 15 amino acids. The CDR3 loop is CASSQRQGGAGELFF. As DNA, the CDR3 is TGTGCCAGCAGCCAGAGACAGGGGGGGGCCGGGGAGCTGTTTTTT.

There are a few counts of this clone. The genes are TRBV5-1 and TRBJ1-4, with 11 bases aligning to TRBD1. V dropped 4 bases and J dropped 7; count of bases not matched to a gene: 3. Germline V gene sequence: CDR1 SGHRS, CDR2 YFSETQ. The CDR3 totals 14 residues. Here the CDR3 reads CASSRGTGGEKLFF. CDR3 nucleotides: TGCGCCAGCAGCCGGGGGACAGGGGGTGAAAAACTGTTTTTT.

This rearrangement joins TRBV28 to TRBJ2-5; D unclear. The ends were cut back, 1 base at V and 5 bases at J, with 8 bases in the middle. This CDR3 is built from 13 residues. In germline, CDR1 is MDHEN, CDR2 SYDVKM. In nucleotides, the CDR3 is TGTGCCAGCAGTTTATACGTCCGGGAGACCCAGTACTTC. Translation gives CASSLYVRETQYF. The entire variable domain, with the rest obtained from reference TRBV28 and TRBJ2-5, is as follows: DVKVTQSSRYLVKRTGEKVFLECVQDMDHENMFWYRQDPGLGLRLIYFSYDVKMKEKGDIPEGYSVSREKKERFSLILESASTNQTSMYLCASSLYVRETQYFGPGTRLLVL.

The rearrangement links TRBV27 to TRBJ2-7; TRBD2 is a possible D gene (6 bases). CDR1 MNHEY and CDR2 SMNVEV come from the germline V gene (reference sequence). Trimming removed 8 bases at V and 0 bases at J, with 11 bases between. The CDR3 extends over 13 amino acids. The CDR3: CASGRDASYEQYF. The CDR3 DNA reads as TGTGCCAGCGGGCGGGACGCCTCCTACGAGCAGTACTTC.